This T cell receptor beta chain was recovered during a study of molecular identifiers for immune sequencing clone quantification. In the case of this clonotype: The antigen is not known. A clone one base away is much larger, so this may be a read error. It is unclear where the CDR3 begins or ends on the DNA, so no DNA is shown, and the CDR3 is as TCRdb lists it.

The use of previously described methods and listed TCR primers produced the bulk TCR libraries. TCRdb called the PCR reads again in MiXCR, with one record for every CDR3 protein. The sample shows around 65,000 distinct CDR3 sequences, around 18% of them seen only once. General study points: More than 98% of effector molecules, versus under 1% of naive-cell molecules, belonged to clones above 20 RNA copies.

Naive CD8 T cells underwent sorting with the CD8+CD4-CCR7+CD45RA+ definition. CDR1 and CDR2 (germline): SGDLS, YYNGEE. The CDR3 is made up of 13 amino acids, end residues included. Sequenced: naive CD8+ T cells from blood, with Jurkat cell RNA spiked in. Sample subset: FACS-sorted CD8+CD4-CCR7+CD45RA+ naive T cells. V gene TRBV9 combines with J gene TRBJ1-1; the D call of TRBD1 is as the table states it, not checked on the DNA. This clonotype was sampled from a human donor in good health. Some libraries in this study had Jurkat cell RNA spiked in. The CDR3 spells CASSVAGGSEALF.